These T cell receptor beta chains were read from a single sample in a study of response to subunit inactivated influenza vaccine. TCRdb called the RT-PCR reads again in MiXCR, with one record for every CDR3 protein. The sample includes around 580,000 distinct CDR3 sequences, roughly 15% of them seen just once. The specimen was PBMCs from blood, collected approximately 12 days after vaccination. The receptors shown here come from a man aged 45 to 65 who received an inactivated influenza vaccine. Both conserved end residues are part of each CDR3. The D gene is left open where the match is weak. A clone size is listed for some rows: how often the clone was seen (once, few, many), or a class if it is expanded.

TRBD1	TRBV2	NA	TRBJ2-5	TGTGCCAGCAGTGTGCAGGGGGAGGAGACCCAGTACTTC	CASSVQGEETQYF
NA	TRBV10-2	few	TRBJ1-6	TGCGCCAGCCGACAGGACCAGGCGAATTCACCCCTCCACTTT	CASRQDQANSPLHF
NA	TRBV10-3	few	TRBJ2-2	TGTGCCATCAGGCCTGAGGGACTCAAACTTACCGGGGAGCTGTTTTTT	CAIRPEGLKLTGELFF
TRBD1	TRBV7-2	NA	TRBJ1-1	TGTGCCAGCAGCCCTAGGAGGGACAGGAACACTGAAGCTTTCTTT	CASSPRRDRNTEAFF
TRBD1	TRBV20-1	NA	TRBJ2-5	TGCAGTGCTAGTATGACAGGGGATAGAGAGACCCAGTACTTC	CSASMTGDRETQYF
NA	TRBV28	many	TRBJ2-7	TGTGCCAGCAGTTCGCCGACTACCCGCTCCTACGAGCAGTACTTC	CASSSPTTRSYEQYF
TRBD1	TRBV12-3/TRBV12-4	NA	TRBJ2-5	TGTGCCAGCAGTATGACAGGGCGGGAGACCCAGTACTTC	CASSMTGRETQYF
NA	TRBV5-1	many	TRBJ2-1	TGCGCCAGCAGCCCTGGGGACACCCTCTCCTACAATGAGCAGTTCTTC	CASSPGDTLSYNEQFF
NA	TRBV5-1	many	TRBJ2-7	TGCGCCAGCAGCAACGGACAAGGGATCGACGAGCAGTACTTC	CASSNGQGIDEQYF
NA	TRBV20-1	many	TRBJ1-1	TGCAGTGCCAAGACATACCGTAGTATGAACACTGAAGCTTTCTTT	CSAKTYRSMNTEAFF
TRBD1	TRBV5-4	NA	TRBJ2-3	TGTGCCAGCAGCTCGACAGGGAACACAGATACGCAGTATTTT	CASSSTGNTDTQYF
NA	TRBV25-1	few	TRBJ1-3	TGTGCCAGCTCCAAGACGGCAGGCTCTGGAAACACCATATATTTT	CASSKTAGSGNTIYF
TRBD1	TRBV5-1	few	TRBJ2-5	TGCGCCAGCAGCTTGGGGGCACAGGGGCGGCAAGAGACCCAGTACTTC	CASSLGAQGRQETQYF
TRBD2	TRBV9	NA	TRBJ2-2	TGTGCCAGCAGCGTCGGCGGGAGTAGAACCGGGGAGCTGTTTTTT	CASSVGGSRTGELFF
NA	TRBV9	NA	TRBJ1-6	TGTGCCAGCAGCCCAGAGGGGTGGGCCCGAGGTGGTTCACCCCTCCACTTT	CASSPEGWARGGSPLHF
NA	TRBV14	few	TRBJ1-2	TGTGCCAGCAGCCACGGGAGCTATGGCTACACCTTC	CASSHGSYGYTF
NA	TRBV25-1	few	TRBJ2-7	TGTGCCAGCAGTGCAGACGGACATTCCGAGCAGTACTTC	CASSADGHSEQYF
NA	TRBV6-1	NA	TRBJ1-3	TGTGCCAGCAGTCCAGGGCTTGGACCTTCTGGAAACACCATATATTTT	CASSPGLGPSGNTIYF
NA	TRBV20-1	NA	TRBJ2-1	TGCAGTGCTAGGGGACTCCCTGGGCCCTACAATGAGCAGTTCTTC	CSARGLPGPYNEQFF
NA	TRBV6-2/TRBV6-3	few	TRBJ1-5	TGTGCCAGCAGTTACGGGTATAGCAATCAGCCCCAGCATTTT	CASSYGYSNQPQHF
NA	TRBV29-1	NA	TRBJ1-1	TGCAGCGTTGAGGGATGGGGTGGAACTGAAGCTTTCTTT	CSVEGWGGTEAFF
TRBD1	TRBV10-3	NA	TRBJ2-2	TGTGCCATCAGTGAGGGACAGGGCACCGGGGAGCTGTTTTTT	CAISEGQGTGELFF
NA	TRBV3-1	NA	TRBJ2-6	TGTGCCAGCAGCCAAGACCCTGGTCCCCTCTCTTTC	CASSQDPGPLSF
NA	TRBV6-2/TRBV6-3	NA	TRBJ2-5	TGTGCCAGCAGTTACTCGACCGGGGGCGGCCAAGAGACCCAGTACTTC	CASSYSTGGGQETQYF
NA	TRBV20-1	NA	TRBJ1-5	TGCAGTGCTAGGGCCACCAATCAGCCCCAGCATTTT	CSARATNQPQHF
NA	TRBV21-1	few	TRBJ2-7	TGTGCCAGCAGCAAAGCCCGGGATCACTTTTACGAGCAGTACTTC	CASSKARDHFYEQYF
NA	TRBV20-1	few	TRBJ2-1	TGCAGTGCCCCGACCGGGACTCCGGACAATGAGCAGTTCTTC	CSAPTGTPDNEQFF
NA	TRBV4-1	few	TRBJ1-4	TGCGCCAGCAGCCAGACCCAAAGACTGTTTTTT	CASSQTQRLFF